The 4 T cell receptor beta chains below were found in one sample sequenced in a study of blood T cell repertoires in COVID-19. Sequencing was performed with immunoSEQ multiplex PCR; in TCRdb, only in-frame clones are kept and a portion is missing. The sample records approximately 200,000 clones, approximately 87% being singletons. The sample taken for sequencing was peripheral blood. These receptors were obtained from a woman in her 50s with acute or convalescent COVID-19.

The genes are TRBV5-6 and TRBJ2-7, with D possibly being TRBD1 (5 bases). Trimming removed 4 bases at V and 0 bases at J, with 11 bases between. This CDR3 spans 14 amino acids. CDR1 is SGHDT and CDR2 is YYEEEE in the germline V gene. The CDR3 DNA reads as TGTGCCAGCAGCAGAGGACACAGCTCCTACGAGCAGTACTTC. It codes for CASSRGHSSYEQYF.

The chain links TRBV7-8 to TRBJ2-7, with 7 bases lining up with TRBD1. This CDR3 has 16 amino acids. Germline CDR1 SGHVS, CDR2 FQNEAQ. The V and J ends lost 5 bases and 2 bases, in that order; junction bases with no gene match: 12. CDR3 DNA: TGTGCCAGCAGCCCCGAACAGGGGCACGTTACCTACGAGCAGTACTTC. Protein product: CASSPEQGHVTYEQYF.

This clone was recorded many times. The chain employs TRBV11-3 and TRBJ1-1, with unresolved D. CDR1 and CDR2 from the germline V gene are SGHNT and YENEEA. Trimming left V 1 base short and J 1 base short, with 7 bases between. The CDR3 sequence is 14 residues long. CDR3 protein: CASSLGLGNTEAFF. CDR3 DNA: TGTGCCAGCAGCTTAGGACTCGGGAACACTGAAGCTTTCTTT.

This chain uses TRBV9 with TRBJ2-5; the match to TRBD2 covers 9 bases. Trimming took 6 bases from V and 5 from J; bases not matched to a gene: 11. CDR1 and CDR2 (germline): SGDLS, YYNGEE. The CDR3 is 15 residues long. This chain's CDR3 is CASTQSAGGGETQYF. The DNA for the CDR3 is TGTGCCAGCACACAATCAGCGGGGGGCGGGGAGACCCAGTACTTC.